The source of this TCR beta chain is a study of regulatory T cells in long-lasting Graves disease. Overall study results and limits: TRBV28, TRBJ1-2 and TRBJ2-5 were favored in persistent disease. Persistent Graves' cases showed lower TCR diversity than newly diagnosed cases. Accuracy could have been hurt by small sample size.

Concerning this clonotype: The antigen remains undetermined.

Germline V lookup: CDR1 SGHTA, CDR2 FQGNSA. V was shortened by 5 bases and J by 6 bases, with 5 bases between the two germline ends. The CDR3 has 12 amino acids. Regarding time point: newly diagnosed GD, antithyroid drugs for less than 3 months. Scientists built the TCR library using RNA that was extracted from PBMCs. As a group, patients came from one endocrinology department in Xi'an, China. Arm-PCR with iRepertoire HTBI primers amplified the CDR3 regions for these TCR beta libraries. MiXCR, run by TCRdb on the multiplex PCR reads, gives a single entry per CDR3 protein. The sample has over 300,000 distinct CDR3 sequences; about 16% are singletons.

The sample here was peripheral blood mononuclear cells (PBMCs), taken at new diagnosis, from a patient treated with antithyroid drugs. This chain joins TRBV7-2 and TRBJ1-6; D is ambiguous. This receptor was obtained from a female donor with Graves disease. CDR3 sequence: CASSPFNSPLHF. As DNA, the CDR3 is TGTGCCAGCAGCCCCTTTAATTCACCCCTCCACTTT.